This TCR beta chain is drawn from a study of shared clonotypes between healthy human individuals. The repertoire was sequenced with immunoSEQ multiplex PCR; TCRdb's copy has only in-frame clones and lacks some. The table has hundreds of thousands of clones, about nine tenths seen once; the top ten hold 15% to 20%. Germline V gene data show CDR1 as DFQATT and CDR2 as SNEGSKA (reference sequence). V gave up 5 bases and J gave up 5 bases, with 10 bases separating them. There are 11 residues in the CDR3. Material for sequencing was memory CD8+ T cells sorted from blood. Subset denoted: CD45RO+ cells pooled with CCR7-negative TemRA cells. The clonotype originates from a young man in good health. The chain has TRBV20-1 and TRBJ2-7; D remains unclear. CDR3 sequence (DNA): TGCAGTGCTGGCCCCCCGCACGAGCAGTACTTC. It is translated as CSAGPPHEQYF.